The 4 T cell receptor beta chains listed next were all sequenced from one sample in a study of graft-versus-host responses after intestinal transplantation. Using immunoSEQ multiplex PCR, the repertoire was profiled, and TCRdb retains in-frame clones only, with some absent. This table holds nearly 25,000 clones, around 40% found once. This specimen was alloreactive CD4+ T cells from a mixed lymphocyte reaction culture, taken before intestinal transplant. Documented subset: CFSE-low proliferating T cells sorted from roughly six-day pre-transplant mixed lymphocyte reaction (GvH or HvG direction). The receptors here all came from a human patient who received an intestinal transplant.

CDR3 loop: CASIIAGGRGETQYF. In DNA, the CDR3 is TGTGCCAGCATCATTGCAGGGGGCAGGGGAGAGACCCAGTACTTC. The chain is built from TRBV7-2 and TRBJ2-5; 8 positions agree with TRBD1. Germline V CDR1 and CDR2: SGHTA, FQGNSA. J lost 4 bases, V lost 7 bases, and 11 bases had no gene match. The CDR3 spans 15 residues. The whole variable domain, filled in from reference TRBV7-2 and TRBJ2-5, reads GAGVSQSPSNKVTEKGKDVELRCDPISGHTALYWYRQSLGQGLEFLIYFQGNSAPDKSGLPSDRFSAERTGGSVSTLTIQRTQQEDSAVYLCASIIAGGRGETQYFGPGTRLLVL.

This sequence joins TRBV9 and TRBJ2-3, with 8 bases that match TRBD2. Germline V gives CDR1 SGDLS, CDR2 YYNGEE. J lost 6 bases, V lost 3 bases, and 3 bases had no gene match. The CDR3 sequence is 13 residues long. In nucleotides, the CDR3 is TGTGCCAGCAGCGGGACTAGCTACGATACGCAGTATTTT. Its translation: CASSGTSYDTQYF.

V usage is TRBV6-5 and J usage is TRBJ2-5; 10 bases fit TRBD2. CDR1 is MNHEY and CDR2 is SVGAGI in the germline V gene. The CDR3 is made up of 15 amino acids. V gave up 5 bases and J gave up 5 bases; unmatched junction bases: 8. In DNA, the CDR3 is TGTGCCAGCAGTCCTAGACTAGCGGGTTTGGAGACCCAGTACTTC. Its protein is CASSPRLAGLETQYF.

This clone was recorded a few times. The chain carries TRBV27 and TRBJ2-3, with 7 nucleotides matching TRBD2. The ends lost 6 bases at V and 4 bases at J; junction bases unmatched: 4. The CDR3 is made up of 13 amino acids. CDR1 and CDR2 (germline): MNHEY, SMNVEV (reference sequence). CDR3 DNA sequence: TGTGCCAGCAGCATTCGGGGGGCAGATACGCAGTATTTT. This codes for CASSIRGADTQYF.